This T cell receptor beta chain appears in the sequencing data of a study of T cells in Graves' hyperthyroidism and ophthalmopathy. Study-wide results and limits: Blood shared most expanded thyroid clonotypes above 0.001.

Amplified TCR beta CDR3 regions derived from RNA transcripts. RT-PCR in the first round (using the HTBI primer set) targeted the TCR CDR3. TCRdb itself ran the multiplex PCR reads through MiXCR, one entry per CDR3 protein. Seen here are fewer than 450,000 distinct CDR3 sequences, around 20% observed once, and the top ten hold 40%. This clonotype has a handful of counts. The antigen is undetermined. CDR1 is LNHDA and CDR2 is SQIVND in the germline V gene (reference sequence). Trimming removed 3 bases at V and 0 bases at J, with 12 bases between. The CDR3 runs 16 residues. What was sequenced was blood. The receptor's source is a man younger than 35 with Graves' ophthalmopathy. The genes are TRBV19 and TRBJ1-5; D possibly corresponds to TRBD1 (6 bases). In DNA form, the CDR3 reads TGTGCCAGTAGTATTGCGGCAGGGGTTAGCAATCAGCCCCAGCATTTT. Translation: CASSIAAGVSNQPQHF.